This T cell receptor (beta chain) was captured by sequencing in a study of blood T cell repertoires in COVID-19. The assay was immunoSEQ multiplex PCR, and TCRdb's table has in-frame clones only and misses some. Here the sample spans some 180,000 clones, approximately 85% being singletons. This CDR3 spans 13 amino acids. Germline lookup yields CDR1 MNHEY and CDR2 SMNVEV (reference sequence). J gave up 8 bases and V 5 bases, and 5 bases lay outside the gene matches. The chain joins TRBV27 to TRBJ2-1, with 8 positions matching TRBD2. The clonotype was recovered from a man aged 35 to 55 who had recovered from COVID-19. Sequencing used PBMCs or T cells enriched from blood (not recorded which). The CDR3 coding sequence is TGTGCCAGCAGTGGAACTAGCGGATATGAGCAGTTCTTC. Translation: CASSGTSGYEQFF.